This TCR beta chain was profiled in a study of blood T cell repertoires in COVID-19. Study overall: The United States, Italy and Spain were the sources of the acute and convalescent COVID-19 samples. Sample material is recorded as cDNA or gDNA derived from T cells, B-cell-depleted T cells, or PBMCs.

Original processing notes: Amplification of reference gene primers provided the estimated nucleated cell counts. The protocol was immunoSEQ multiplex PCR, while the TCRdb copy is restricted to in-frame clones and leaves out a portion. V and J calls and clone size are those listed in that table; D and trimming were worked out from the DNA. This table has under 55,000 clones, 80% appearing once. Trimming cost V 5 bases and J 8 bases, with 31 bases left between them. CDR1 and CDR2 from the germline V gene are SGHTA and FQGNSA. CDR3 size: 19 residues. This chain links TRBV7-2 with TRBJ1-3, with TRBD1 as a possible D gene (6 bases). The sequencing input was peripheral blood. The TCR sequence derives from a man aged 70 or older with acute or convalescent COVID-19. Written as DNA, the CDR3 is TGTGCCAGCAGCGACAGACCGGGACACGGGTTTTTTTTGGTTTACACCATATATTTT. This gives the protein CASSDRPGHGFFLVYTIYF.